The clone carrying this T cell receptor (beta chain) appeared a few times. Its antigen is not known. Expressed TCRB transcripts were sequenced because the isolated RNA had all been reverse transcribed beforehand. Repertoires were generated with immunoSEQ multiplex PCR, while TCRdb's copy carries only in-frame clones and drops some. The sample includes approximately 170,000 clones, less than 9.5% of them seen just once. The data stem from a study of beta chain features in type 1 diabetes. Overall study findings and caveats: Among patients with Type 1 diabetes, TCRB CDR3s were moderately but significantly shorter in every one of the four CD4+ subsets. Junctions at VDJ sites from type 1 diabetes patients had fewer insertions and more deletions.

With V trimmed by 3 bases and J by 3 bases, 3 bases remained unmatched. Germline V gives CDR1 SGHTA, CDR2 FQGTGA. The CDR3 is 15 residues long. The chain combines TRBV7-3 with TRBJ2-3; 10 nucleotides line up with TRBD2. The sample comprised central memory CD4+ T cells from blood. The receptor's source is a woman aged 40 to 50 with type 1 diabetes. The CDR3 DNA reads as TGTGCCAGCAGCTTGACTAGCGGGCAAACAGATACGCAGTATTTT. Translated, it gives CASSLTSGQTDTQYF.